This T cell receptor (beta chain) was sequenced during a study of CXCR3-negative and CXCR3-positive naive CD8 T cells (dated by TCRdb to about 2019). Broadly, across the study: In total, about 135 million TRB reads were obtained, corresponding to roughly 1.5 +/- 0.3 million reads per library. Diversity and physicochemical repertoire analyses covered 10 to 11 donors pooled from two independent experiments. TRBV-TRBJ cluster analysis included naive subsets from about 5 donors and memory cells from 3 donors.

About this clonotype: Its antigen is not yet known.

Each CD8+ T cell subset was flow-sorted in triplicate, with roughly 300,000 cells per subset placed directly into RLT lysis buffer. Naive CD8+ T cells were defined stringently as CD45RO-CCR7+CD27+CD95- to exclude memory contaminants. Standard density gradient centrifugation was used to isolate peripheral blood mononuclear cells from buffy coats. Naive CXCR3-negative and CXCR3-positive CD8+ T cells were flow-sorted on a FACSAria III. Total RNA was extracted from sorted cells with an RNeasy Mini Kit. Sequenced using a NextSeq 550. The Human TCR Profiling Kit (MiLaboratory) was used to make UMI-labeled 5' RACE TRB cDNA libraries. cDNA synthesis used the entire amount of extracted RNA, and PCR amplification then used the entire amount of cDNA produced. The libraries were made side by side, with each library going through the same number of PCR cycles. As for the authors' bioinformatics: With a requirement of at least two reads per UMI, MIGEC and MiXCR extracted about 50,000 +/- 10,000 unique UMI-labeled TRB cDNA molecules per library. Each library averaged around 42,000 +/- 9,900 functional in-frame TRB CDR3 nucleotide clonotypes without stop codons. Diversity metrics, including normalized Shannon-Wiener and Chao1, were computed in VDJtools after downsampling to 5000 UMI-labeled TRB molecules per sample. VDJtools computed clonotype-size-weighted physicochemical properties of the central five CDR3 residues: interaction energy, strength, volume and Kidera factor 4. TCRdb reprocessed the reads, reporting each CDR3 protein sequence once and no DNA. TCRdb, not the authors, supplied the V and J calls. The sample table includes tens of thousands of distinct CDR3 sequences. Clones ranked in the top ten supply around 0.45% of the sample.

The paper's findings and limits, for the study overall: Freshly isolated PBMCs were used for most assays because CXCR3 expression went down partially after cryopreservation. Comparably high repertoire diversity was found in both naive subsets, whereas much lower repertoire diversity was found in memory CD8+ T cells. Because surface CD5, which is linked to self-reactivity in mice, was comparable between the naive subsets, TCR interaction strength was also inferred from TRB CDR3 physicochemical properties. Within the same donor, TRBV-TRBJ usage looked similar between naive CXCR3-negative and CXCR3-positive cells, but memory cells had distinct patterns. Compared with CXCR3-negative naive cells, CXCR3-positive naive cells had TRB CDR3s with higher hydrophobicity (lower Kidera factor 4), lower energy, and higher strength and volume indices.

Per the germline V gene (reference sequence), GTSNPN is the CDR1 and SVGIG is the CDR2. The CDR3 runs 14 amino acids, cysteine and phenylalanine included. No DNA appears here. Material for sequencing was naive CXCR3- CD8+ T cells from blood. The cell subset or site label, read with the paper, signifies: CD45RO-CCR7+CD27+CD95- naive CD8+ T cells lacking CXCR3 (TNR3-). The chain employs TRBV30 and TRBJ2-3. This clonotype was sampled from a human donor in good health. Some clones in this sample may be carry-over from other donors' samples. The CDR3 protein: CAWRTGIGTDTQYF.